What follows is one TCR beta chain and its context. Its antigen remains unidentified. Assay execution took place at the deep level. TCRdb's table, derived via immunoSEQ multiplex PCR, lists solely in-frame clones and lacks some. The sample has roughly 680,000 clones, roughly 72% seen once. These data originate in a study of shared clonotypes between healthy human individuals. General study points: Richness estimates generally favored naive over memory subsets.

J was trimmed by 4 bases and V by 7 bases; bases with no gene match: 3. CDR3 size: 13 residues. Germline V gene data show CDR1 as LNHDA and CDR2 as SQIVND (reference sequence). The receptor was derived from a woman aged 25 to 39 in good health. V is TRBV19 and J is TRBJ2-7; 11 positions agree with TRBD1. The sequencing input was memory CD4+ T cells sorted from blood. Subset of the sample: CD45RA-negative fraction. The CDR3 reads CASKDRGPYEQYF. CDR3 nucleotides: TGTGCCAGTAAGGACAGGGGGCCGTACGAGCAGTACTTC.